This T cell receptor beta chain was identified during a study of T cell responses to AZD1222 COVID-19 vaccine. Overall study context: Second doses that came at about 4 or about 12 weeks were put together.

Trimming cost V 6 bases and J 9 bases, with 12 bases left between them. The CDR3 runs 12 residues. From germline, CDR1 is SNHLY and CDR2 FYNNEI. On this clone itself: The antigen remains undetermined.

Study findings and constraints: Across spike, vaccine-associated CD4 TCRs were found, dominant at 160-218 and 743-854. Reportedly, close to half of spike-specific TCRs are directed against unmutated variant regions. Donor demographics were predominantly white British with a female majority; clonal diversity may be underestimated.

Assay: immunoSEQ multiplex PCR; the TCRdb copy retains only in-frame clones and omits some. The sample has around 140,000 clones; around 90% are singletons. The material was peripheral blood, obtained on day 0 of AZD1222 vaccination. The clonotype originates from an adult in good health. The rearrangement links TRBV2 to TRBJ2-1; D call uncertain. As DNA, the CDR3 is TGTGCCAGCAGGGAAAAAGACGTTGAGCAGTTCTTC. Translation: CASREKDVEQFF.